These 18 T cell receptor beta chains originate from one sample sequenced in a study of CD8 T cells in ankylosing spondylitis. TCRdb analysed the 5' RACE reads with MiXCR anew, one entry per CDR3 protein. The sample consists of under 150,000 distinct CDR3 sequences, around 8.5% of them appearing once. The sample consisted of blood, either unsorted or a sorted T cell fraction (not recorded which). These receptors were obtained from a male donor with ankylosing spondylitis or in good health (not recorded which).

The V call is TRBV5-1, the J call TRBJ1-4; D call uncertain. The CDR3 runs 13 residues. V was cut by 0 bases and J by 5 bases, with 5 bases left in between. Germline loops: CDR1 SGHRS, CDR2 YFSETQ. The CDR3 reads CASSLGSNEKLFF. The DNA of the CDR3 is TGCGCCAGCAGCTTGGGGTCCAATGAAAAACTGTTTTTT.

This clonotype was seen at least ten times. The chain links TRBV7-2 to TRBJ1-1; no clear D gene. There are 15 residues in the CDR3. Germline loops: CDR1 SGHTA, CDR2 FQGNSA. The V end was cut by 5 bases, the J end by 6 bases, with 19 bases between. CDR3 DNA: TGTGCCAGCAGCCGGGTTACGAGAGGGCGCCCTGAAGCTTTCTTT. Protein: CASSRVTRGRPEAFF. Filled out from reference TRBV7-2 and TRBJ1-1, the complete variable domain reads GAGVSQSPSNKVTEKGKDVELRCDPISGHTALYWYRQSLGQGLEFLIYFQGNSAPDKSGLPSDRFSAERTGGSVSTLTIQRTQQEDSAVYLCASSRVTRGRPEAFFGQGTRLTVV.

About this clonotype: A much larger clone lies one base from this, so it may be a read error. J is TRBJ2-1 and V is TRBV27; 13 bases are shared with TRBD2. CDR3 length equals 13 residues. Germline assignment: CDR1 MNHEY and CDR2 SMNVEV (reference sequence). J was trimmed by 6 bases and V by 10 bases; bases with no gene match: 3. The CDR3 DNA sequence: TGTGCCATCAGACTAGCGGGGGGCAATGAGCAGTTCTTC. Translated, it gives CAIRLAGGNEQFF.

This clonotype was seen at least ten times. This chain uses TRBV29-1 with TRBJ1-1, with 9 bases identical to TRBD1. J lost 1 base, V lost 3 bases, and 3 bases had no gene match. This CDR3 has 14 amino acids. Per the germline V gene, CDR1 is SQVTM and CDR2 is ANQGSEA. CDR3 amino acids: CSVEDRGKNTEAFF. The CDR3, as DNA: TGCAGCGTTGAGGACAGGGGAAAGAACACTGAAGCTTTCTTT.

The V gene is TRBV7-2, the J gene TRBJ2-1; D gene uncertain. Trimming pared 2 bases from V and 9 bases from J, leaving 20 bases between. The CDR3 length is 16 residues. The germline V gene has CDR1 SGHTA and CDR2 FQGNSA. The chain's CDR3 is CASSLLQILDPPEQFF. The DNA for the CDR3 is TGTGCCAGCAGCTTATTGCAAATACTTGACCCTCCTGAGCAGTTCTTC. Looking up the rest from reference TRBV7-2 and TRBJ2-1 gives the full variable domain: GAGVSQSPSNKVTEKGKDVELRCDPISGHTALYWYRQSLGQGLEFLIYFQGNSAPDKSGLPSDRFSAERTGGSVSTLTIQRTQQEDSAVYLCASSLLQILDPPEQFFGPGTRLTVL.

The CDR3 here is CASSGGALTGELFF. As DNA, the CDR3 is TGTGCCAGCAGCGGCGGGGCGCTTACCGGGGAGCTGTTTTTT. The chain recombines TRBV28 with TRBJ2-2; maybe TRBD2 (6 bases). Trimming cost V 6 bases and J 5 bases, with 13 bases left between them. There are 14 residues in the CDR3. Germline V lookup: CDR1 MDHEN, CDR2 SYDVKM.

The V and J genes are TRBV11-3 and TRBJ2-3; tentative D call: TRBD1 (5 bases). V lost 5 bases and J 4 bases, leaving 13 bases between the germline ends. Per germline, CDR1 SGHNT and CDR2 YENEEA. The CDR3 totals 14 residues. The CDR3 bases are TGTGCCAGCAGCGCCAAAGCAGGGTCAGATACGCAGTATTTT. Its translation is CASSAKAGSDTQYF.

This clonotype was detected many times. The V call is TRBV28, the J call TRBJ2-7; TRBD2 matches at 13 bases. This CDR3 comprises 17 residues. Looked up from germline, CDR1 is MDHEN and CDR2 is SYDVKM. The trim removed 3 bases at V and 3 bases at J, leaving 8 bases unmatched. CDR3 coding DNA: TGTGCCAGCAGTTTCCCCTACGGACTAGCGGGAGACTACGAGCAGTACTTC. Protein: CASSFPYGLAGDYEQYF.

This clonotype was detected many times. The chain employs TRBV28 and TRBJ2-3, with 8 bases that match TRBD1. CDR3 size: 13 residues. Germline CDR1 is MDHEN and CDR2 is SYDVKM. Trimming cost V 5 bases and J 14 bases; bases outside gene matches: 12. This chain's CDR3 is CASSPGTGLVSYF. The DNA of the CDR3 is TGTGCCAGCAGTCCGGGGACAGGCCTCGTGTCGTATTTT. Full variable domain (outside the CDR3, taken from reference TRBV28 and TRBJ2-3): DVKVTQSSRYLVKRTGEKVFLECVQDMDHENMFWYRQDPGLGLRLIYFSYDVKMKEKGDIPEGYSVSREKKERFSLILESASTNQTSMYLCASSPGTGLVSYFGPGTRLTVL.

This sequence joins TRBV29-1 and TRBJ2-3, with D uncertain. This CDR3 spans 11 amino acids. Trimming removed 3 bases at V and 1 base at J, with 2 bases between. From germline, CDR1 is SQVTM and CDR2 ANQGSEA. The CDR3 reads CSVDGTDTQYF. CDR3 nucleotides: TGCAGCGTTGATGGCACAGATACGCAGTATTTT.

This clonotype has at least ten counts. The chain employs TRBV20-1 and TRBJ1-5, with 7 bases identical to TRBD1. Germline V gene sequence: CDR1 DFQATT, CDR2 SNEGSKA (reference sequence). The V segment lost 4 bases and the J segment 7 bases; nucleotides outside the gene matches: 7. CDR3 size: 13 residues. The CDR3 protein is CSATTGVGQPQHF. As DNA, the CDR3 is TGCAGTGCTACCACAGGGGTTGGACAGCCCCAGCATTTT.

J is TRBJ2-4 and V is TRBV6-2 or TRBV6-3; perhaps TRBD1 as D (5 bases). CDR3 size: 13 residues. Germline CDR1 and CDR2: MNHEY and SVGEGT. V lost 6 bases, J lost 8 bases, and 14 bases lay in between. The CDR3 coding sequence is TGTGCCAGCAGCCCCAGGGTTAGGGACATTCAGTACTTC. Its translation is CASSPRVRDIQYF.

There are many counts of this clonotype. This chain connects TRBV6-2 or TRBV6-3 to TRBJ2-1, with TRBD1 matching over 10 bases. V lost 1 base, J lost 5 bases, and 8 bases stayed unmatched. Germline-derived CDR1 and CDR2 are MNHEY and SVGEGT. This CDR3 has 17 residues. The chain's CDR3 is CASSYLDRQGANNEQFF. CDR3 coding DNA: TGTGCCAGCAGTTACTTGGATCGACAGGGGGCAAACAATGAGCAGTTCTTC.

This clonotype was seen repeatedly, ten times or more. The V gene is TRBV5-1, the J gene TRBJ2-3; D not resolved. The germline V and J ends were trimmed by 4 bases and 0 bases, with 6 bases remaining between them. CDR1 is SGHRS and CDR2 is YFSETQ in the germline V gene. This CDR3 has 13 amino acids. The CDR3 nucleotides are TGCGCCAGCAGCAAACGGAGCACAGATACGCAGTATTTT. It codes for CASSKRSTDTQYF. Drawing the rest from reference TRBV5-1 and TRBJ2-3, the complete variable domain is KAGVTQTPRYLIKTRGQQVTLSCSPISGHRSVSWYQQTPGQGLQFLFEYFSETQRNKGNFPGRFSGRQFSNSRSEMNVSTLELGDSALYLCASSKRSTDTQYFGPGTRLTVL.

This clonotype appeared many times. CDR3 DNA sequence: TGCGCCAGCAGCCGAGGTGACAACCAAGAGACCCAGTACTTC. The encoded protein is CASSRGDNQETQYF. The V gene is TRBV5-1, the J gene TRBJ2-5; D ambiguous. Trimming took 4 bases from V and 0 from J, leaving 10 bases between them. Per germline, CDR1 SGHRS and CDR2 YFSETQ. The CDR3 loop spans 14 amino acids. The variable domain in full, with the rest retrieved from reference TRBV5-1 and TRBJ2-5, is KAGVTQTPRYLIKTRGQQVTLSCSPISGHRSVSWYQQTPGQGLQFLFEYFSETQRNKGNFPGRFSGRQFSNSRSEMNVSTLELGDSALYLCASSRGDNQETQYFGPGTRLLVL.

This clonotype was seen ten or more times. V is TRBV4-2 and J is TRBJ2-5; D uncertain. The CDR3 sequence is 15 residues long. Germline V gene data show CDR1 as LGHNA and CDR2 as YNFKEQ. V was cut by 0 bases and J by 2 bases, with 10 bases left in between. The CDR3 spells CASSQELVTQETQYF. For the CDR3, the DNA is TGTGCCAGCAGCCAAGAATTGGTCACTCAAGAGACCCAGTACTTC.

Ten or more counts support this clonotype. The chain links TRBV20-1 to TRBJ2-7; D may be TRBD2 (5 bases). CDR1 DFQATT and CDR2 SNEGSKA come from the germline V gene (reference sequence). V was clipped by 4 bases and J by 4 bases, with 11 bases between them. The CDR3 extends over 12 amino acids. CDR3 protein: CSATGMPYEQYF. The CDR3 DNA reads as TGCAGTGCTACGGGGATGCCGTACGAGCAGTACTTC.

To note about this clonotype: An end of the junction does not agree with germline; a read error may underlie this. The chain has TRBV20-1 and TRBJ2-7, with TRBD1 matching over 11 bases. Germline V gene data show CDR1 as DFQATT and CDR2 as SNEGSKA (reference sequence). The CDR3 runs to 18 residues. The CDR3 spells CCARAGTGGTGVLYEQYF. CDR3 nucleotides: TGCTGTGCTAGAGCAGGGACAGGGGGTACGGGAGTTCTCTACGAGCAGTACTTC.